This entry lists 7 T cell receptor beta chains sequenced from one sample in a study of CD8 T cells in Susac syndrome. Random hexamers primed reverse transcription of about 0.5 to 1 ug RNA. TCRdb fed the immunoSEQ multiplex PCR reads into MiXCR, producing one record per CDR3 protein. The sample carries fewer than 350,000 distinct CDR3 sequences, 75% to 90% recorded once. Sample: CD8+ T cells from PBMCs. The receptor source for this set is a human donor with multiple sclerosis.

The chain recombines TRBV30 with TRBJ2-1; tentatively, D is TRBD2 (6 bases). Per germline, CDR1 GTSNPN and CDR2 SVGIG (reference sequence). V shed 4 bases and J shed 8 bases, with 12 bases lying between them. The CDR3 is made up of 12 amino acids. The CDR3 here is CAWKGTLDEQFF. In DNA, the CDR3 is TGTGCCTGGAAAGGGACTCTGGATGAGCAGTTCTTC.

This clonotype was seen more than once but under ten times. The CDR3 here is CASSLGQGDSPLHF. Here the CDR3 DNA reads TGTGCCAGCAGCTTAGGACAGGGGGATTCACCCCTCCACTTT. The chain uses TRBV7-6 and TRBJ1-6; 9 nucleotides match TRBD1. The CDR3 contains 14 residues. Trimming removed 1 base from V and 8 bases from J; junction bases left unmatched: 0. Per the germline V gene, CDR1 is SGHVS and CDR2 is FNYEAQ.

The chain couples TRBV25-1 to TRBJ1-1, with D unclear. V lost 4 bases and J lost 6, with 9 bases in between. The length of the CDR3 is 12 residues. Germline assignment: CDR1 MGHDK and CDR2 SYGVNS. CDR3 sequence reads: CASSADGPEAFF. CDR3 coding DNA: TGTGCCAGCAGTGCCGACGGGCCTGAAGCTTTCTTT.

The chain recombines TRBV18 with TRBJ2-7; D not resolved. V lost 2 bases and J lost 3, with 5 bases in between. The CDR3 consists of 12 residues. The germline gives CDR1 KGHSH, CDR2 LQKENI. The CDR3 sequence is CASSPTNYEQYF. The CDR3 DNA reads TGTGCCAGCTCACCAACGAACTACGAGCAGTACTTC.

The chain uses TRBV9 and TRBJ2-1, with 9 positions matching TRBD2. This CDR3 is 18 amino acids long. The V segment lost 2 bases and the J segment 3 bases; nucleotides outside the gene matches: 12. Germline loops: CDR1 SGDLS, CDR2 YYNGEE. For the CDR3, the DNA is TGTGCCAGCAGCGTGGGCCTAGCGGGACTAAATTACTACAATGAGCAGTTCTTC. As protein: CASSVGLAGLNYYNEQFF.

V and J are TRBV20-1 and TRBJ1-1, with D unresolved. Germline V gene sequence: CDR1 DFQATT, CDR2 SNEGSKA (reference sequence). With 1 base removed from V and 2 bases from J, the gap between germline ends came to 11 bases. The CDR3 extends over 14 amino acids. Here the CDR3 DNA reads TGCAGTGCTAGAGCGGCTGAAACTAACACTGAAGCTTTCTTT. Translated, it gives CSARAAETNTEAFF.

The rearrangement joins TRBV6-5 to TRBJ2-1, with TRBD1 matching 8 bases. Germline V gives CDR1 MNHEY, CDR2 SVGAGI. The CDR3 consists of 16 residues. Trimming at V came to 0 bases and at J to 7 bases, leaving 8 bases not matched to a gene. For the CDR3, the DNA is TGTGCCAGCAGTTACTCGCGGCAGGGGGCAATGAATGAGCAGTTCTTC. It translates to CASSYSRQGAMNEQFF.